These 25 T cell receptor beta chains share one sample of origin, sequenced in a study of beta chain features in type 1 diabetes. Reverse transcription of all isolated RNA meant that expressed TCRB transcripts were sequenced. Method: immunoSEQ multiplex PCR; TCRdb's copy keeps in-frame clones and lacks some. The data hold approximately 150,000 clones, with about 12% observed a single time. Notes on the study in general: Shorter TCRB CDR3s, moderately but significantly so, marked every one of the four CD4+ subsets in Type 1 diabetes patients.

The antigens of these receptors remain unknown. The sample was central memory CD4+ T cells from blood. These TCRs come from a man in his late teens or twenties with type 1 diabetes.

The chain has TRBV9 and TRBJ2-5; D is unclear. V was shortened by 4 bases and J by 0 bases, with 16 bases between the two germline ends. Germline CDR1 reads SGDLS; CDR2 reads YYNGEE. The CDR3 is made up of 16 amino acids. Written as DNA, the CDR3 is TGTGCCAGCAGCTTCCGCCCCCCCCCGTACCAAGAGACCCAGTACTTC. This sequence encodes CASSFRPPPYQETQYF.

This clone was found a few times. Different DNA sequences within this sample yield the same CDR3. J is TRBJ2-3 and V is TRBV18; D might be TRBD1 or TRBD2, each matching 5 bases. V shed 2 bases and J shed 2 bases, with 8 bases lying between them. Germline-derived CDR1 and CDR2 are KGHSH and LQKENI. CDR3 length: 14 residues. CDR3 bases: TGTGCCAGCTCACCAAGGGACCACACAGATACGCAGTATTTT. Amino acids: CASSPRDHTDTQYF.

The chain combines TRBV28 with TRBJ1-2; TRBD1 matches 8 bases. There are 17 residues in the CDR3. Looked up from germline, CDR1 is MDHEN and CDR2 is SYDVKM. The V gene end was trimmed by 6 bases and the J gene end by 5 bases; junction bases not matched to a gene: 17. CDR3 region: CASSTSTVGQGTYGYTF. CDR3 nucleotides: TGTGCCAGCAGCACTTCTACAGTAGGACAGGGCACTTATGGCTACACCTTC.

This clone came up a few times. V usage is TRBV14 and J usage is TRBJ1-2; D is unresolved. The CDR3 length is 16 residues. Germline V gene sequence: CDR1 SGHDN, CDR2 FVKESK. Trimming cost V 1 base and J 8 bases, with 20 bases left between them. In DNA form, the CDR3 reads TGTGCCAGCAGCCAAGTGGCGACCGGAATCGGGTGGGGCTACACCTTC. It translates to CASSQVATGIGWGYTF.

This clone was seen more than once but under ten times. The DNA of the CDR3 is TGCACCAGCAGGCCGGGACAGGAAGACAATGAGCAGTTCTTC. This translates into CTSRPGQEDNEQFF. The rearrangement links TRBV1 to TRBJ2-1; TRBD1 was called by the table and not checked on the DNA. TRBV1 is given as a pseudogene. CDR3 length: 14 amino acids.

The V gene is TRBV4-1, the J gene TRBJ2-7, with a tentative D call TRBD2 (6 bases). The V and J ends lost 0 bases and 0 bases respectively, with 18 bases between them. The CDR3 totals 18 residues. Germline V gene data show CDR1 as MGHRA and CDR2 as YSYEKL. The CDR3 nucleotides are TGCGCCAGCAGCCAAGATTGGTGGGCGGGATCCTTCTCCTACGAGCAGTACTTC. Translation gives CASSQDWWAGSFSYEQYF.

This clone showed up just a few times. This chain uses TRBV5-1 with TRBJ2-3; D is ambiguous. Per germline, CDR1 SGHRS and CDR2 YFSETQ. The CDR3 consists of 15 residues. The V gene lost 0 bases and the J gene lost 0 bases, with 8 bases spanning the gap. This CDR3 reads CASSLGGRSTDTQYF. CDR3 nucleotides: TGCGCCAGCAGCTTGGGTGGGCGGAGCACAGATACGCAGTATTTT.

This chain connects TRBV29-1 to TRBJ1-1; no firm D call. CDR3 size: 12 residues. V was shortened by 7 bases and J by 0 bases, with 9 bases between the two germline ends. CDR1 is SQVTM and CDR2 is ANQGSEA in the germline V gene. The CDR3 loop is CSAFDVNTEAFF. The DNA for the CDR3 is TGCAGCGCTTTCGATGTGAACACTGAAGCTTTCTTT.

This clone was detected once. This chain connects TRBV6-6 to TRBJ2-1; 8 positions match TRBD1. In germline, CDR1 is MNHNY, CDR2 SVGAGI (reference sequence). The J segment lost 9 bases and the V segment lost 2 bases, leaving 9 bases of the junction unmatched. The CDR3 spans 15 residues. The CDR3 DNA follows: TGTGCCAGCAGTTACCTGGCAGGGGGCCGGGGTGAGCAGTTCTTC. It specifies CASSYLAGGRGEQFF.

In its sample, this clone was seen a few times. The genes are TRBV7-2 and TRBJ1-6; D remains ambiguous. The V end was cut by 1 base, the J end by 1 base, with 14 bases between. CDR1 and CDR2 from the germline V gene are SGHTA and FQGNSA. The CDR3 is 18 residues long. The CDR3 here is CASSLVGLGGSYNSPLHF. The CDR3 coding sequence is TGTGCCAGCAGCTTAGTAGGTCTGGGTGGTTCCTATAATTCACCCCTCCACTTT. The whole variable domain, remainder taken from reference TRBV7-2 and TRBJ1-6, is GAGVSQSPSNKVTEKGKDVELRCDPISGHTALYWYRQSLGQGLEFLIYFQGNSAPDKSGLPSDRFSAERTGGSVSTLTIQRTQQEDSAVYLCASSLVGLGGSYNSPLHFGNGTRLTVT.

This clone came up a few times. The V call is TRBV7-2, the J call TRBJ1-4, with D maybe TRBD1 (6 bases). The germline V and J ends were trimmed by 1 base and 6 bases, with 9 bases remaining between them. The germline gives CDR1 SGHTA, CDR2 FQGNSA. The CDR3 contains 14 residues. For the CDR3, the DNA is TGTGCCAGCAGCTTAGTAGCAGGGGATGAAAAACTGTTTTTT. This gives the protein CASSLVAGDEKLFF.

V usage is TRBV4-1 and J usage is TRBJ1-4; 7 nucleotides line up with TRBD1. J gave up 14 bases and V 6 bases, and 9 bases lay outside the gene matches. Germline V lookup: CDR1 MGHRA, CDR2 YSYEKL. The CDR3 consists of 12 residues. The CDR3: CASSGQGVRLFF. CDR3 coding DNA: TGCGCCAGCAGTGGGCAGGGGGTTAGGCTGTTTTTT.

V gene TRBV7-2 combines with J gene TRBJ1-6; D is perhaps TRBD1 (5 bases). V lost 2 bases to trimming and J lost 9 bases, with 11 bases between them. This CDR3 is built from 14 residues. Germline CDR1 reads SGHTA; CDR2 reads FQGNSA. In nucleotides, the CDR3 is TGTGCCAGCAGCTTACGGGACCGCGGTTCACCCCTCCACTTT. Protein sequence: CASSLRDRGSPLHF.

This clone was seen many times. V is TRBV2 and J is TRBJ2-7; TRBD1 matches at 8 bases. Germline V lookup: CDR1 SNHLY, CDR2 FYNNEI. The length of the CDR3 is 14 residues. V lost 5 bases to trimming and J lost 2 bases; unmatched junction nucleotides: 5. The CDR3 sequence: CASSIQGVTYEQYF. The CDR3, as DNA: TGTGCCAGCAGTATACAGGGGGTCACCTACGAGCAGTACTTC.

This clone was seen more than once but under ten times. V gene TRBV6-1 combines with J gene TRBJ1-1; D gene unclear. Germline CDR1 is MNHNS and CDR2 is SASEGT. V lost 3 bases and J lost 4, with 15 bases in between. The CDR3 runs to 15 residues. CDR3 in amino acids: CASSDRRQPRTEAFF. The CDR3 nucleotides read TGTGCCAGCAGTGATCGGAGGCAGCCGCGCACTGAAGCTTTCTTT.

This clone was found a few times. V gene TRBV5-1 combines with J gene TRBJ2-7; D is perhaps TRBD2 (6 bases). CDR1 and CDR2 (germline): SGHRS, YFSETQ. V lost 4 bases and J 3 bases, leaving 17 bases between the germline ends. This CDR3 has 15 residues. CDR3 region: CASSPVDGRDYEQYF. CDR3 bases: TGCGCCAGCAGCCCGGTGGACGGGAGAGACTACGAGCAGTACTTC.

This clone has only a few counts. The CDR3 DNA reads as TGCGCCAGCAGCCAAGAGGAGACAGGGACAATGGGGCAGTTCTTC. It translates to CASSQEETGTMGQFF. V gene TRBV4-1 combines with J gene TRBJ2-1; 7 positions match TRBD1. Losses at the gene ends were 0 bases for V and 12 bases for J; bases not matched to a gene: 11. Per the germline V gene, CDR1 is MGHRA and CDR2 is YSYEKL. CDR3 length: 15 amino acids.

This clone was observed a few times. V gene TRBV5-1 combines with J gene TRBJ2-2, with D perhaps matching TRBD1 (6 bases). This CDR3 spans 17 amino acids. V was cut by 7 bases and J by 0 bases, with 19 bases left in between. Germline values: CDR1 SGHRS, CDR2 YFSETQ. The CDR3 nucleotides read TGCGCCAGCTCACCCGGACAGTGGAGAACGAACACCGGGGAGCTGTTTTTT. It specifies CASSPGQWRTNTGELFF. The entire variable domain, with the rest obtained from reference TRBV5-1 and TRBJ2-2, is as follows: KAGVTQTPRYLIKTRGQQVTLSCSPISGHRSVSWYQQTPGQGLQFLFEYFSETQRNKGNFPGRFSGRQFSNSRSEMNVSTLELGDSALYLCASSPGQWRTNTGELFFGEGSRLTVL.

The table lists this clone with many counts. J is TRBJ1-6 and V is TRBV14; no clear D. Germline V gene lookup returns CDR1 SGHDN and CDR2 FVKESK. The CDR3 runs 13 residues. Trimming took 1 base from V and 9 from J, leaving 7 bases between them. CDR3 bases: TGTGCCAGCAGCCAAGTGGCACTTTCACCCCTCCACTTT. Translated: CASSQVALSPLHF.

This clone has more than one count but fewer than ten. The genes are TRBV7-2 and TRBJ2-4; no definite D call. V was trimmed by 5 bases and J by 5 bases, leaving 13 bases between them. Germline-derived CDR1 and CDR2 are SGHTA and FQGNSA. The CDR3 extends over 14 amino acids. The CDR3 is CASSPSPAENIQYF. For the CDR3, the DNA is TGTGCCAGCAGCCCCTCGCCGGCAGAAAACATTCAGTACTTC.

The rearrangement joins TRBV7-6 to TRBJ2-3; either TRBD1 or TRBD2 may fit D (6 bases each). The germline V gene has CDR1 SGHVS and CDR2 FNYEAQ. V was trimmed by 2 bases and J by 0 bases, leaving 9 bases between them. The CDR3 sequence is 15 residues long. The CDR3 DNA reads as TGTGCCAGCAGCTTAAGGGGGACTAGCACAGATACGCAGTATTTT. This encodes CASSLRGTSTDTQYF.

The chain uses TRBV29-1 and TRBJ2-2; D ambiguous. Germline V gene data show CDR1 as SQVTM and CDR2 as ANQGSEA. V was trimmed by 3 bases and J by 2 bases, leaving 7 bases between them. The CDR3 has 13 amino acids. For the CDR3, the DNA is TGCAGCGTTGACAGTTTAAACACCGGGGAGCTGTTTTTT. It is translated as CSVDSLNTGELFF.

The rearrangement joins TRBV6-5 to TRBJ1-6; TRBD1 aligns across 8 bases. The trim removed 6 bases at V and 12 bases at J, leaving 10 bases unmatched. CDR1 is MNHEY and CDR2 is SVGAGI in the germline V gene. CDR3 length: 14 amino acids. For the CDR3, the DNA is TGTGCCAGCAGGGCAGGACAGGGAGGCGGACCCCTCCACTTT. It translates to CASRAGQGGGPLHF.

This rearrangement joins TRBV13 to TRBJ1-4; D remains ambiguous. Germline V gene sequence: CDR1 PRHDT, CDR2 FYEKMQ (reference sequence). The CDR3 is 12 residues long. Trimming removed 2 bases at V and 5 bases at J, with 3 bases between. The CDR3 protein is CASSLRNEKLFF. CDR3 bases: TGTGCCAGCAGCTTAAGGAATGAAAAACTGTTTTTT.

The chain combines TRBV19 with TRBJ2-2; D possibly uses TRBD1 or TRBD2 (5 bases each). CDR3 size: 14 residues. The V end was cut by 4 bases, the J end by 6 bases, with 12 bases between. Per germline, CDR1 LNHDA and CDR2 SQIVND (reference sequence). As DNA, the CDR3 is TGTGCCAGTAGTACCCGGGACCTGGCCGGGGAGCTGTTTTTT. It codes for CASSTRDLAGELFF. Full variable domain (outside the CDR3, taken from reference TRBV19 and TRBJ2-2): DGGITQSPKYLFRKEGQNVTLSCEQNLNHDAMYWYRQDPGQGLRLIYYSQIVNDFQKGDIAEGYSVSREKKESFPLTVTSAQKNPTAFYLCASSTRDLAGELFFGEGSRLTVL.